The text below deals with one TCR beta chain. This record belongs to a study of blood T cell repertoires in COVID-19. Study summary: Some COVID-19 samples were acute and others convalescent; all came from the United States, Italy and Spain. T cells, B-cell-depleted T cells, or PBMCs provided the cDNA or gDNA that served as material.

Methods used by the authors: Quantification of nucleated cells was approximated via reference gene primer amplification. Generated by immunoSEQ multiplex PCR, the TCRdb table keeps only in-frame clones and is missing some. That table is the source of V, J and clone size, and D and trimming were worked out from the DNA. Altogether about 120,000 clones are present, more than 70% being singletons, with the ten largest covering 3.9%. Trimming stripped 5 bases from V and 6 bases from J, with 19 bases between. Per the germline V gene, CDR1 is LNHDA and CDR2 is SQIVND (reference sequence). The CDR3 runs to 15 residues.

Sequences were obtained from peripheral blood. This clonotype was obtained from a man aged 60 to 69 with acute or convalescent COVID-19. The gene calls are TRBV19 and TRBJ1-1; D remains ambiguous. The CDR3 DNA reads TGTGCCAGTAGTCCACCCCTTGCCCGAAGCGCTGAAGCTTTCTTT. Encoded protein: CASSPPLARSAEAFF.